This TCR beta chain was retrieved from a study of shared clonotypes between healthy human individuals. Study summary: Per donor, CD8 memory used one plate, CD8 naive used two, CD4 memory used three and CD4 naive used three. General study results and limits: Generally, naive subsets came out with larger estimated richness than memory subsets. Naive CD4 clonotypes were shared across a handful of donors at 4.5% to 6%.

The CDR3 has 14 amino acids. V dropped 1 base and J dropped 1 base, with 7 bases sitting between them. Looked up from germline, CDR1 is MNHNS and CDR2 is SASEGT. This clone was seen more than once but under ten times. Antigen unknown. In the same sample, other DNA sequences code for this CDR3. The protocol was immunoSEQ multiplex PCR, while the TCRdb copy is restricted to in-frame clones and leaves out a portion. The table includes about 2.4 million clones, around nine tenths detected once. Naive CD45RA+ and memory CD45RA-negative subsets were split from CD4+ cells. This TCR was recovered from a man aged 18 to 29 in good health. The J gene is TRBJ1-1, the V gene TRBV6-1; no clear D gene. Sample: naive CD4+ T cells sorted from blood. Documented subset: CD45RA+ positively selected. This chain's CDR3 is CASSEGGRNTEAFF. CDR3 DNA: TGTGCCAGCAGTGAAGGGGGTAGGAACACTGAAGCTTTCTTT.